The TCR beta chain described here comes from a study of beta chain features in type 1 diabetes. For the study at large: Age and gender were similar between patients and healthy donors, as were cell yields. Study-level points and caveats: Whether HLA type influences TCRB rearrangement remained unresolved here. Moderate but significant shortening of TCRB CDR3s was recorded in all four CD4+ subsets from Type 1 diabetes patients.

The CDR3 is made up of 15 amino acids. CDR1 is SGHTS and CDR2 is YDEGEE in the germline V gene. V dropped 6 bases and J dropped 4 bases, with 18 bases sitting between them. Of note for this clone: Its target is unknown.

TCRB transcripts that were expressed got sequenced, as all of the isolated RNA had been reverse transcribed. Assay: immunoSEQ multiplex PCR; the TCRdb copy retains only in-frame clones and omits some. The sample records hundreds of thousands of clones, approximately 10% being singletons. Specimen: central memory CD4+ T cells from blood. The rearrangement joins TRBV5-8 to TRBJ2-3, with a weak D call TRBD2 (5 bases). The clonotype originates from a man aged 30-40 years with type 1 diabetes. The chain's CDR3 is CASNQARLAADTQYF. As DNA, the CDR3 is TGTGCCAGCAACCAAGCCAGGCTAGCCGCAGATACGCAGTATTTT.